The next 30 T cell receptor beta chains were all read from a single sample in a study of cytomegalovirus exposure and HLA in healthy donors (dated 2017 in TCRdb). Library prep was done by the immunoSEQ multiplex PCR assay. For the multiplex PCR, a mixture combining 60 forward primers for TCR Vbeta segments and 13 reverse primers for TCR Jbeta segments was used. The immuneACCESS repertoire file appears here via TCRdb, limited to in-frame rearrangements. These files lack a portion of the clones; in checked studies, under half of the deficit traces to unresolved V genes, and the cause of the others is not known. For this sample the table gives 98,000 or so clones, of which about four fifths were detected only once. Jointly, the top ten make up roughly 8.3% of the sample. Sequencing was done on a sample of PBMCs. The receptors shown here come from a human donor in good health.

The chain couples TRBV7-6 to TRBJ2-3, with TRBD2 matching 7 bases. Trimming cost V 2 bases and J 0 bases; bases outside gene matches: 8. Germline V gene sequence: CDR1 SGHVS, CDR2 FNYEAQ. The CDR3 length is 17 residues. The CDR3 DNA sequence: TGTGCCAGCAGCTTATCGGCTAGCGGTTTGAGCACAGATACGCAGTATTTT. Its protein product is CASSLSASGLSTDTQYF.

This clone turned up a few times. CDR3 region: CASSDPGFGNEKLFF. The CDR3 DNA reads TGTGCCAGCAGTGACCCCGGATTCGGGAATGAAAAACTGTTTTTT. The chain is built from TRBV6-1 and TRBJ1-4; D call uncertain. The CDR3 covers 15 residues. V was pared by 3 bases and J by 5 bases, with 13 bases between. Germline V CDR1 and CDR2: MNHNS, SASEGT.

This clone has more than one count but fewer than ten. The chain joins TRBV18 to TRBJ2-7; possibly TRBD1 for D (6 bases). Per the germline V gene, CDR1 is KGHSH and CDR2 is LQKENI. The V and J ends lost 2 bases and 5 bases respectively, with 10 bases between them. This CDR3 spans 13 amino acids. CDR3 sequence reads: CASSPGQGNEQYF. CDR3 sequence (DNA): TGTGCCAGCTCACCAGGGCAGGGGAACGAGCAGTACTTC.

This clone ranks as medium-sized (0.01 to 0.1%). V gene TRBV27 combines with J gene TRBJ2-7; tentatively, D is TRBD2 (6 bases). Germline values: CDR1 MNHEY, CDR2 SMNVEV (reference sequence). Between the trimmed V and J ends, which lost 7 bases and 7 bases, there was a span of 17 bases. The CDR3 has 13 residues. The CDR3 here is CASTFTAAGEQYF. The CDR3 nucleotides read TGTGCCAGCACCTTCACCGCGGCGGGGGAGCAGTACTTC.

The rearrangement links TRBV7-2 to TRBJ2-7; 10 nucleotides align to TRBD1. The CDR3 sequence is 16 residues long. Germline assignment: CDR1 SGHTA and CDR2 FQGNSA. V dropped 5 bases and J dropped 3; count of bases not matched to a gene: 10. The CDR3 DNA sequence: TGTGCCAGCAGCCGCCTTTTGGGACAGGGGAGCTACGAGCAGTACTTC. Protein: CASSRLLGQGSYEQYF.

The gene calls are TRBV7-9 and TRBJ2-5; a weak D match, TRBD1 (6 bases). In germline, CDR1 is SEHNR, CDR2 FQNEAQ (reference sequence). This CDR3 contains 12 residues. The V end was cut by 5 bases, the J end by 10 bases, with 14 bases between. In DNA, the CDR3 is TGTGCCAGCAGCCCCGACAGGAGAAGCCAGTACTTC. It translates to CASSPDRRSQYF.

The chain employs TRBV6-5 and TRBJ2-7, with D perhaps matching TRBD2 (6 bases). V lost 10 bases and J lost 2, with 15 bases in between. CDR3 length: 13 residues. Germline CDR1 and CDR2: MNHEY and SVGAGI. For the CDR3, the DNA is TGTGCCACCTGGGGGGACTGGGCCTACGAGCAGTACTTC. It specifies CATWGDWAYEQYF.

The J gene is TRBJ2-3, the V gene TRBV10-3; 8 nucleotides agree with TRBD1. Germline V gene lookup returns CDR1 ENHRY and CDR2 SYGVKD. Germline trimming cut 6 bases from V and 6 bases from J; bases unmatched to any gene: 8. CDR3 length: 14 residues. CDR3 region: CAIRSDRGGDTQYF. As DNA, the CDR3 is TGTGCCATCAGATCAGACAGGGGTGGGGATACGCAGTATTTT.

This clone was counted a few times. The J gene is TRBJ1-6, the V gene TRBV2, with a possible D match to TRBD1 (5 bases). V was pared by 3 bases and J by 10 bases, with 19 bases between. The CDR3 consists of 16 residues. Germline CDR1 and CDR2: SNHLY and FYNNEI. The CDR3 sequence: CASSDQAGTSGSPLHF. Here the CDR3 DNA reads TGTGCCAGCAGTGATCAGGCAGGGACTTCTGGATCACCCCTCCACTTT.

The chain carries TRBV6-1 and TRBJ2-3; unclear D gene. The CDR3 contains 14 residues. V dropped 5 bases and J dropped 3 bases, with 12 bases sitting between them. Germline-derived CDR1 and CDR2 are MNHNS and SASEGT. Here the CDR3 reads CASSSNYQTDTQYF. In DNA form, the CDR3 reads TGTGCCAGCAGTTCCAATTACCAGACAGATACGCAGTATTTT.

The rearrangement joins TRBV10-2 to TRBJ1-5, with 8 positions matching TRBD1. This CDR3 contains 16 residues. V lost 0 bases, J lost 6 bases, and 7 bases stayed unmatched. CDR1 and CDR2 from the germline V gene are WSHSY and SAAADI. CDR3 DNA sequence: TGCGCCAGCAGTGAGTCTTGGACAGGGTCGGGTCAGCCCCAGCATTTT. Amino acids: CASSESWTGSGQPQHF.

CDR3: CASSVDSTYEQYF. CDR3 sequence (DNA): TGTGCCAGCAGCGTCGACTCAACCTACGAGCAGTACTTC. The chain joins TRBV9 to TRBJ2-7, with D uncertain. Germline assignment: CDR1 SGDLS and CDR2 YYNGEE. The CDR3 spans 13 residues. Trimming stripped 2 bases from V and 2 bases from J, with 8 bases between.

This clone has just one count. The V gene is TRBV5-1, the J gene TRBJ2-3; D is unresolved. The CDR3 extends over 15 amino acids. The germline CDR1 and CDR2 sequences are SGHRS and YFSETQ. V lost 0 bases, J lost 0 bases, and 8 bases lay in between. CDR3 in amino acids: CASSLDGFSTDTQYF. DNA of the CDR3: TGCGCCAGCAGCTTGGACGGGTTTAGCACAGATACGCAGTATTTT.

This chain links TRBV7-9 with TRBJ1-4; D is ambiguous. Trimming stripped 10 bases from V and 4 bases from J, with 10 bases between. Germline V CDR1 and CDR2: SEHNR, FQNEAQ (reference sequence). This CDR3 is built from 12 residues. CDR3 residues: CATGKDNEKLFF. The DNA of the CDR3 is TGTGCCACGGGGAAGGATAATGAAAAACTGTTTTTT. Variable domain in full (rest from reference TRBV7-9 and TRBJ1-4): DTGVSQNPRHKITKRGQNVTFRCDPISEHNRLYWYRQTLGQGPEFLTYFQNEAQLEKSRLLSDRFSAERPKGSFSTLEIQRTEQGDSAMYLCATGKDNEKLFFGSGTQLSVL.

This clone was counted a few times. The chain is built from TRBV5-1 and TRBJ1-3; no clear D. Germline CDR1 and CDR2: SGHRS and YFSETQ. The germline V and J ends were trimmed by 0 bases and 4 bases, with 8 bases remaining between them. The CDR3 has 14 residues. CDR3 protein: CASSLAGQGNTIYF. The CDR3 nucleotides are TGCGCCAGCAGCTTGGCGGGTCAGGGAAACACCATATATTTT.

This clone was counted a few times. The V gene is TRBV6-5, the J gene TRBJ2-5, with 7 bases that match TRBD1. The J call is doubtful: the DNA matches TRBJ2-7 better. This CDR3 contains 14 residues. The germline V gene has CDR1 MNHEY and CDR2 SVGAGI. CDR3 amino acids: CASRRWDRTYEQYF. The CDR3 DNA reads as TGTGCCAGCAGGCGATGGGACAGAACCTACGAGCAGTACTTC.

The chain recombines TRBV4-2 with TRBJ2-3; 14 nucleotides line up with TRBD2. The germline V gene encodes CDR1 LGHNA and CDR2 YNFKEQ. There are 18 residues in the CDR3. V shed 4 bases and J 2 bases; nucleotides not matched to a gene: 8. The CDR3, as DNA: TGTGCCAGCAGCCTTAGACTAGCGGGAGGGGATACCACAGATACGCAGTATTTT. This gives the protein CASSLRLAGGDTTDTQYF.

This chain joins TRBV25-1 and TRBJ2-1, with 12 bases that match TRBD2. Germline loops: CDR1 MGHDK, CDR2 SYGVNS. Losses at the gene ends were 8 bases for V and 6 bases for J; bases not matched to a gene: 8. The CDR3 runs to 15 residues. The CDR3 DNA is TGTGCCAGCGCAGGACTAGCGGGAATGTTCAATGAGCAGTTCTTC. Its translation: CASAGLAGMFNEQFF.

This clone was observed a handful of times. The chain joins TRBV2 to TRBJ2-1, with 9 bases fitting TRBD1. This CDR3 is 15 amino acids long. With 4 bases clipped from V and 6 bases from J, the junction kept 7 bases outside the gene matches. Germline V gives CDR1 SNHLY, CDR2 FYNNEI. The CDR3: CASSAAHRGLNEQFF. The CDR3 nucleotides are TGTGCCAGCAGTGCTGCCCACAGGGGGCTCAATGAGCAGTTCTTC.

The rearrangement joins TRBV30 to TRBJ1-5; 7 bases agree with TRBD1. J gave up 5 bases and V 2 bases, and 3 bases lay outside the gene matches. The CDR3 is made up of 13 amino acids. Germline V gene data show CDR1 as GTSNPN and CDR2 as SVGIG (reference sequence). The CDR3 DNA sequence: TGTGCCTGGAGTACAGGGGCCCATCAGCCCCAGCATTTT. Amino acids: CAWSTGAHQPQHF. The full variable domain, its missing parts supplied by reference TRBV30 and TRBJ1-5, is SQTIHQWPATLVQPVGSPLSLECTVEGTSNPNLYWYRQAAGRGLQLLFYSVGIGQISSEVPQNLSASRPQDRQFILSSKKLLLSDSGFYLCAWSTGAHQPQHFGDGTRLSIL.

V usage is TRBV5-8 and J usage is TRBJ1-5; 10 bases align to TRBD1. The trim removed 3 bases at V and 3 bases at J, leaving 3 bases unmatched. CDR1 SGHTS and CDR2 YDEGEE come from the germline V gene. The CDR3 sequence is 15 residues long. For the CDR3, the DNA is TGTGCCAGCAGCTCGGGGACAGGGGCCAATCAGCCCCAGCATTTT. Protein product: CASSSGTGANQPQHF. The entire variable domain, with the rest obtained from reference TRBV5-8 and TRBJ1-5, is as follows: EAGVTQSPTHLIKTRGQQATLRCSPISGHTSVYWYQQALGLGLQFLLWYDEGEERNRGNFPPRFSGRQFPNYSSELNVNALELEDSALYLCASSSGTGANQPQHFGDGTRLSIL.

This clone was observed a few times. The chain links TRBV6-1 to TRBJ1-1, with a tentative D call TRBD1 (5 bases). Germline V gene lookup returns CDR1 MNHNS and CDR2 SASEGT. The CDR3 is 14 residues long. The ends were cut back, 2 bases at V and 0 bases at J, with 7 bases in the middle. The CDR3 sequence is CASSERGMNTEAFF. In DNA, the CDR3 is TGTGCCAGCAGTGAACGGGGGATGAACACTGAAGCTTTCTTT.

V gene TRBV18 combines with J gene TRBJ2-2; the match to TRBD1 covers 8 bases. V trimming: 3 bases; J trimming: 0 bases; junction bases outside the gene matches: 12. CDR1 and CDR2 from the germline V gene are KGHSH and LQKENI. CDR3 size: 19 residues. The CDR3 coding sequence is TGTGCCAGCTCACCTTATCGGTCAGGGGGCAGAACGAACACCGGGGAGCTGTTTTTT. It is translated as CASSPYRSGGRTNTGELFF.

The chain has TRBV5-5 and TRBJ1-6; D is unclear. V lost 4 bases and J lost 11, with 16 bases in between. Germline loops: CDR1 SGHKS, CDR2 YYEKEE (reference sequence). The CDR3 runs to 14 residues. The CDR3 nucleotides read TGTGCCAGCAGCCAAGGACTTTTCGACCCACCCCTCCACTTT. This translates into CASSQGLFDPPLHF.

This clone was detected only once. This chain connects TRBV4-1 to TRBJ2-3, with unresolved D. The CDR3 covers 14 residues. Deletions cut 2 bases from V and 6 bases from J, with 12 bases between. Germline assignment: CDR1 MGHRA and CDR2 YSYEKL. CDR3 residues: CASSQPRSPDTQYF. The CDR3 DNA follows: TGCGCCAGCAGCCAACCTAGATCCCCCGATACGCAGTATTTT.

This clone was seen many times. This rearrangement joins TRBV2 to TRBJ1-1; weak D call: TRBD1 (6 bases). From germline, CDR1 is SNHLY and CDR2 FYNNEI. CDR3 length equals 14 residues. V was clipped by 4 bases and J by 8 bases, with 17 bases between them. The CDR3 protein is CASSAREGGSEAFF. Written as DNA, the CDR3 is TGTGCCAGCAGTGCAAGGGAGGGGGGCTCCGAAGCTTTCTTT.

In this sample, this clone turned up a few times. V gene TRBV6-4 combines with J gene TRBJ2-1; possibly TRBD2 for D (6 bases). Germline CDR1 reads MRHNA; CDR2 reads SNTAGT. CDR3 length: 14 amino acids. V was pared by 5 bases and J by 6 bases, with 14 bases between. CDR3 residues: CASSRLAFSNEQFF. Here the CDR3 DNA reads TGTGCCAGCAGTAGGCTAGCGTTCTCCAATGAGCAGTTCTTC.

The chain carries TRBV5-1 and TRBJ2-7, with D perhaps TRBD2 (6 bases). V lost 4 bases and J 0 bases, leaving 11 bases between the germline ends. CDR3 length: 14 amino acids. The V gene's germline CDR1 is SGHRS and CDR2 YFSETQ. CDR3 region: CASSPAGTSYEQYF. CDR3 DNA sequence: TGCGCCAGCAGCCCTGCGGGGACCTCCTACGAGCAGTACTTC. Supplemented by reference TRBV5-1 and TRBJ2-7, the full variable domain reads KAGVTQTPRYLIKTRGQQVTLSCSPISGHRSVSWYQQTPGQGLQFLFEYFSETQRNKGNFPGRFSGRQFSNSRSEMNVSTLELGDSALYLCASSPAGTSYEQYFGPGTRLTVT.

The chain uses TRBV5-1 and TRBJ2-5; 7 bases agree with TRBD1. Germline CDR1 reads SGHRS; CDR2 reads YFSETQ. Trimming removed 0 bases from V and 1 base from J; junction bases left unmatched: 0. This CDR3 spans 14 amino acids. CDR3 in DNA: TGCGCCAGCAGCTTGGCAGGGGGCCAAGAGACCCAGTACTTC. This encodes CASSLAGGQETQYF.

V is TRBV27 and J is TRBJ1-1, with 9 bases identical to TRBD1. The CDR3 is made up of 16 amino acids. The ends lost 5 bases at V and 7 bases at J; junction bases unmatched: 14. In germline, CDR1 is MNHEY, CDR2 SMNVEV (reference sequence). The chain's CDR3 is CASSITGTGIVFEAFF. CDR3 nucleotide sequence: TGTGCCAGCAGTATTACCGGGACAGGGATTGTTTTTGAAGCTTTCTTT.